This T cell receptor (beta chain) was profiled in a study of blood T cell repertoires in COVID-19. About the research overall: COVID-19 samples collected from the United States, Italy and Spain covered acute and convalescent phases. PBMCs, B-cell-depleted T cells, or T cells provided the cDNA or gDNA that made up the material.

Seattle's enrolled individuals joined amid active infection and were then monitored longitudinally. Authors' analysis steps: Cell counts per sample came from amplifying reference gene primers. Clones were read by immunoSEQ multiplex PCR, and TCRdb kept only the in-frame ones, dropping some. V, J and clone size derive from that table, while D and trimming were established from the DNA sequence. This table has over 100,000 clones, approximately 90% appearing once. The CDR3 extends over 15 amino acids. CDR1 SGHNT and CDR2 YYREEE come from the germline V gene (reference sequence). The ends were cut back, 2 bases at V and 5 bases at J, with 15 bases in the middle.

What was sequenced was peripheral blood. The sequence was obtained from a man in his sixties with COVID-19, enrolled during active disease. The chain uses TRBV5-4 and TRBJ2-3; maybe TRBD2 (6 bases). This CDR3 is CASSFPGLEGDTQYF. The CDR3 region has the DNA TGTGCCAGCAGCTTTCCGGGACTGGAGGGAGATACGCAGTATTTT.